The 21 T cell receptor beta chains below all came from one sample that was sequenced in a study of blood T cell repertoires in COVID-19. Only in-frame clones appear in the TCRdb table, and some are missing; sequencing was by immunoSEQ multiplex PCR. The sample records about 240,000 clones, about 90% being singletons. Sequencing used PBMCs or T cells enriched from blood (not recorded which). Every receptor here comes from a woman in her thirties or forties with acute COVID-19.

CDR3 sequence: CASRTANTEAFF. For the CDR3, the DNA is TGTGCCAGCAGGACAGCGAACACTGAAGCTTTCTTT. The chain uses TRBV28 and TRBJ1-1, with D perhaps TRBD1 (5 bases). The CDR3 contains 12 residues. V dropped 6 bases and J dropped 1 base, with 6 bases sitting between them. Germline values: CDR1 MDHEN, CDR2 SYDVKM. Full variable domain (outside the CDR3, taken from reference TRBV28 and TRBJ1-1): DVKVTQSSRYLVKRTGEKVFLECVQDMDHENMFWYRQDPGLGLRLIYFSYDVKMKEKGDIPEGYSVSREKKERFSLILESASTNQTSMYLCASRTANTEAFFGQGTRLTVV.

The genes are TRBV18 and TRBJ1-1; no reliable D call. This CDR3 spans 12 amino acids. Trimming took 5 bases from V and 1 from J, leaving 5 bases between them. The V gene's germline CDR1 is KGHSH and CDR2 LQKENI. The CDR3 sequence: CASSIGNTEAFF. CDR3 nucleotide sequence: TGTGCCAGCTCAATCGGGAACACTGAAGCTTTCTTT.

The CDR3 is CASSWDRVNTGELFF. CDR3 in DNA: TGCGCCAGCAGTTGGGACAGGGTTAACACCGGGGAGCTGTTTTTT. The V gene is TRBV10-2, the J gene TRBJ2-2, with 9 bases aligning to TRBD1. Trimming cost V 5 bases and J 2 bases; bases outside gene matches: 3. Germline V gene sequence: CDR1 WSHSY, CDR2 SAAADI. The CDR3 totals 15 residues.

V gene TRBV2 combines with J gene TRBJ2-3; D is possibly TRBD1 (7 bases). CDR3 length: 14 residues. V was shortened by 4 bases and J by 6 bases, with 14 bases between the two germline ends. Per germline, CDR1 SNHLY and CDR2 FYNNEI. The CDR3 reads CASSVDRAGDTQYF. The DNA for the CDR3 is TGTGCCAGCAGTGTAGACAGGGCGGGGGATACGCAGTATTTT. The whole variable domain, remainder taken from reference TRBV2 and TRBJ2-3, is EPEVTQTPSHQVTQMGQEVILRCVPISNHLYFYWYRQILGQKVEFLVSFYNNEISEKSEIFDDQFSVERPDGSNFTLKIRSTKLEDSAMYFCASSVDRAGDTQYFGPGTRLTVL.

The chain combines TRBV12-3 or TRBV12-4 with TRBJ1-4; 9 positions agree with TRBD1. This CDR3 has 13 amino acids. V shed 5 bases and J 6 bases; nucleotides not matched to a gene: 1. The CDR3, as DNA: TGTGCCAGCAGTCGGACAGGGGATGAAAAACTGTTTTTT. Translated: CASSRTGDEKLFF.

The chain has TRBV3-1 (or the pseudogene TRBV3-2) and TRBJ2-5, with D unresolved. The CDR3 consists of 15 residues. Germline loops: CDR1 LGHDT, CDR2 YNNKEL (reference sequence). The V end lost 3 bases, the J end lost 3 bases, and 14 bases lay between the germline ends. DNA of the CDR3: TGTGCCAGCAGCCACGTGGGCGCTTTTGAAGAGACCCAGTACTTC. Protein: CASSHVGAFEETQYF.

This clone has a single count. The chain recombines TRBV7-9 with TRBJ2-5; 12 bases fit TRBD2. Germline CDR1 is SEHNR and CDR2 is FQNEAQ (reference sequence). The CDR3 has 15 amino acids. The trim removed 4 bases at V and 5 bases at J, leaving 5 bases unmatched. The CDR3 region has the DNA TGTGCCAGCAGCTCTAGCGGGAGGGCCGAGGAGACCCAGTACTTC. Its protein product is CASSSSGRAEETQYF.

V is TRBV6-5 and J is TRBJ1-2; D not resolved. The CDR3 is 15 amino acids. Per the germline V gene, CDR1 is MNHEY and CDR2 is SVGAGI. V dropped 0 bases and J dropped 2 bases, with 10 bases sitting between them. The CDR3, as DNA: TGTGCCAGCAGTTACTCGGCGACTGAGAACTATGGCTACACCTTC. Protein product: CASSYSATENYGYTF.

V gene TRBV5-5 combines with J gene TRBJ2-5; TRBD2 matches 10 bases. V dropped 0 bases and J dropped 3; count of bases not matched to a gene: 2. The CDR3 spans 15 residues. The germline V gene encodes CDR1 SGHKS and CDR2 YYEKEE (reference sequence). The CDR3 sequence: CASSLVLAGEETQYF. CDR3 bases: TGTGCCAGCAGCTTGGTTCTAGCGGGGGAAGAGACCCAGTACTTC.

The chain combines TRBV5-1 with TRBJ2-1, with 7 bases identical to TRBD1. The V segment lost 4 bases and the J segment 6 bases; nucleotides outside the gene matches: 10. CDR1 and CDR2 (germline): SGHRS, YFSETQ. The CDR3 has 15 residues. Here the CDR3 reads CASSPMPTGSNEQFF. CDR3 bases: TGCGCCAGCAGCCCCATGCCGACAGGGAGCAATGAGCAGTTCTTC.

The V call is TRBV7-8, the J call TRBJ2-1, with 10 bases fitting TRBD2. CDR1 is SGHVS and CDR2 is FQNEAQ in the germline V gene. The CDR3 covers 16 residues. J gave up 2 bases and V 5 bases, and 6 bases lay outside the gene matches. The CDR3 sequence is CASSQGSGRAYNEQFF. The CDR3 nucleotides read TGTGCCAGCAGCCAGGGCAGCGGGAGGGCCTACAATGAGCAGTTCTTC.

The chain carries TRBV7-9 and TRBJ1-2; 8 nucleotides align to TRBD1. Trimming cost V 6 bases and J 10 bases; bases outside gene matches: 13. The CDR3 consists of 14 residues. In germline, CDR1 is SEHNR, CDR2 FQNEAQ (reference sequence). The DNA for the CDR3 is TGTGCCAGCAGTCCCATCGGGACAGGCAACCTCTACACCTTC. It yields the protein CASSPIGTGNLYTF.

This clone has a handful of counts. CDR3 coding DNA: TGTGCCAGCAGTGAAGGATTTTGGCAGGGCTCCGAGCAGTACTTC. Protein: CASSEGFWQGSEQYF. The chain carries TRBV6-1 and TRBJ2-7, with D possibly being TRBD1 (5 bases). Germline lookup yields CDR1 MNHNS and CDR2 SASEGT. The CDR3 has 15 residues. V lost 1 base to trimming and J lost 6 bases, with 16 bases between them.

This chain uses TRBV10-1 with TRBJ2-7, with 7 bases aligning to TRBD1. CDR3 size: 15 residues. After removal of 3 bases from V and 0 bases from J, the junction contained 5 bases not matched to a gene. Germline lookup yields CDR1 WNHNN and CDR2 SYGVQD (reference sequence). The CDR3 loop is CASSEGGPLSYEQYF. CDR3 in DNA: TGCGCCAGCAGTGAAGGGGGCCCCCTCTCCTACGAGCAGTACTTC.

V and J are TRBV5-6 and TRBJ1-2; no clear D gene. This CDR3 is 14 amino acids long. Trimming cost V 0 bases and J 8 bases, with 14 bases left between them. Germline V gives CDR1 SGHDT, CDR2 YYEEEE. For the CDR3, the DNA is TGTGCCAGCAGCTTGGCCGAGGGTTTGGGGGGCTACACCTTC. It yields the protein CASSLAEGLGGYTF.

This chain links TRBV29-1 with TRBJ2-7, with 7 bases aligning to TRBD1. J lost 6 bases, V lost 4 bases, and 9 bases had no gene match. The CDR3 spans 13 residues. Looked up from germline, CDR1 is SQVTM and CDR2 is ANQGSEA. CDR3 sequence (DNA): TGCAGCGTTGGGTTGGGACAGATGGTCGAGCAGTACTTC. It translates to CSVGLGQMVEQYF.

This clone was counted a few times. The chain couples TRBV6-2 or TRBV6-3 to TRBJ2-5, with a possible D match to TRBD2 (6 bases). Germline CDR1 is MNHEY and CDR2 is SVGEGT. The CDR3 extends over 13 amino acids. Trimming shortened V by 0 bases and J by 12 bases, and 14 bases separated the two germline ends. The CDR3 DNA reads as TGTGCCAGCAGTTACTCCACCCGACTAGGGAAGTACTTC. This gives the protein CASSYSTRLGKYF.

The rearrangement links TRBV7-2 to TRBJ2-1; D is possibly TRBD2 (6 bases). The ends were cut back, 5 bases at V and 8 bases at J, with 16 bases in the middle. The CDR3 loop spans 14 amino acids. Looked up from germline, CDR1 is SGHTA and CDR2 is FQGNSA. The CDR3 bases are TGTGCCAGCAGCCCTTCTGGGAGGTGGGATGAGCAGTTCTTC. Encoded protein: CASSPSGRWDEQFF.

The genes are TRBV3-1 (or the pseudogene TRBV3-2) and TRBJ2-2; no firm D call. Germline CDR1 is LGHDT and CDR2 is YNNKEL (reference sequence). This CDR3 comprises 16 residues. V was cut by 6 bases and J by 5 bases, with 19 bases left in between. This CDR3 is CASSPTMTQDTGELFF. CDR3 bases: TGTGCCAGCAGTCCCACAATGACGCAGGATACCGGGGAGCTGTTTTTT.

J is TRBJ2-1 and V is TRBV5-8, with TRBD1 identical over 12 bases. Germline CDR1 is SGHTS and CDR2 is YDEGEE. The length of the CDR3 is 19 residues. After removal of 6 bases from V and 6 bases from J, the junction contained 19 bases not matched to a gene. The CDR3 nucleotides are TGTGCCAGCAACTCCGGGACAGGGGGCTTGGCGCCCAGTAGCAATGAGCAGTTCTTC. Its translation is CASNSGTGGLAPSSNEQFF.

This sequence joins TRBV24-1 and TRBJ2-2, with TRBD1 as a possible D gene (6 bases). Germline assignment: CDR1 KGHDR and CDR2 SFDVKD. V lost 2 bases and J lost 6, with 15 bases in between. The CDR3 consists of 16 residues. This chain's CDR3 is CATSDSFQGWAGELFF. The CDR3 DNA is TGTGCCACCAGTGATTCTTTCCAGGGGTGGGCCGGGGAGCTGTTTTTT.